One sample yielded the 4 T cell receptor beta chains listed below, sequenced in a study of blood T cell repertoires in COVID-19 (dated by TCRdb to about 2020). Libraries were constructed by the immunoSEQ multiplex PCR assay. In its TCRdb copy, this immuneACCESS table keeps in-frame sequences only and misses some clones. Where compared with another copy, unresolved V genes explain less than half of these, and the others have no known cause. This sample holds hundreds of thousands of clones; around 90% were observed only once. The biggest ten clones account for 1.2% of the sample. The sample consisted of PBMCs or T cells enriched from blood (not recorded which). All receptors derive from a man aged 25-45 years who had recovered from COVID-19.

The J gene is TRBJ2-2, the V gene TRBV14; 7 bases fit TRBD1. J was trimmed by 6 bases and V by 4 bases; bases with no gene match: 11. The CDR3 length is 16 residues. CDR1 and CDR2 (germline): SGHDN, FVKESK. CDR3 sequence: CASSPVTGMVAGELFF. CDR3 DNA: TGTGCCAGCAGCCCAGTGACAGGGATGGTCGCCGGGGAGCTGTTTTTT.

Note on this clone: Within the sample, other DNA sequences also encode this same CDR3. The chain links TRBV9 to TRBJ2-2, with TRBD1 matching 9 bases. Germline V gene lookup returns CDR1 SGDLS and CDR2 YYNGEE. The CDR3 covers 16 residues. After removal of 0 bases from V and 4 bases from J, the junction contained 4 bases not matched to a gene. The CDR3 DNA reads as TGTGCCAGCAGCGTAGGTGGGACAGGGTTCACCGGGGAGCTGTTTTTT. It is translated as CASSVGGTGFTGELFF.

The chain employs TRBV12-3 or TRBV12-4 and TRBJ2-7; no clear D. This CDR3 is built from 12 residues. Trimming shortened V by 8 bases and J by 3 bases, and 11 bases separated the two germline ends. The CDR3 region has the DNA TGTGCCAGCTCTTTCAGATTCTACGAGCAGTACTTC. It codes for CASSFRFYEQYF.

The rearrangement joins TRBV7-2 to TRBJ2-2; no reliable D call. CDR1 SGHTA and CDR2 FQGNSA come from the germline V gene. The CDR3 runs to 15 residues. The V end was cut by 0 bases, the J end by 1 base, with 6 bases between. CDR3 bases: TGTGCCAGCAGCTTAGCTTCCATGAACACCGGGGAGCTGTTTTTT. Protein: CASSLASMNTGELFF. The full variable domain, rest sourced from reference TRBV7-2 and TRBJ2-2, is GAGVSQSPSNKVTEKGKDVELRCDPISGHTALYWYRQSLGQGLEFLIYFQGNSAPDKSGLPSDRFSAERTGGSVSTLTIQRTQQEDSAVYLCASSLASMNTGELFFGEGSRLTVL.